The clone carrying this T cell receptor beta chain was found once. This entry comes from a study of blood T cell repertoires in COVID-19. The CDR3 has 14 amino acids. V shed 0 bases and J shed 4 bases, with 6 bases lying between them. Germline V CDR1 and CDR2: LGHDT, YNNKEL (reference sequence). The protocol was immunoSEQ multiplex PCR, while the TCRdb copy is restricted to in-frame clones and leaves out a portion. The profile shows about 370,000 clones, 80% to 90% of them singletons. Sequenced: PBMCs or T cells enriched from blood (not recorded which). The rearrangement joins TRBV3-1 (or the pseudogene TRBV3-2) to TRBJ1-4; D is unclear. The TCR originated in a man aged 18 to 30 who had recovered from COVID-19. CDR3 sequence: CASSQDNSNEKLFF. The CDR3 region has the DNA TGTGCCAGCAGCCAAGATAACAGTAATGAAAAACTGTTTTTT.